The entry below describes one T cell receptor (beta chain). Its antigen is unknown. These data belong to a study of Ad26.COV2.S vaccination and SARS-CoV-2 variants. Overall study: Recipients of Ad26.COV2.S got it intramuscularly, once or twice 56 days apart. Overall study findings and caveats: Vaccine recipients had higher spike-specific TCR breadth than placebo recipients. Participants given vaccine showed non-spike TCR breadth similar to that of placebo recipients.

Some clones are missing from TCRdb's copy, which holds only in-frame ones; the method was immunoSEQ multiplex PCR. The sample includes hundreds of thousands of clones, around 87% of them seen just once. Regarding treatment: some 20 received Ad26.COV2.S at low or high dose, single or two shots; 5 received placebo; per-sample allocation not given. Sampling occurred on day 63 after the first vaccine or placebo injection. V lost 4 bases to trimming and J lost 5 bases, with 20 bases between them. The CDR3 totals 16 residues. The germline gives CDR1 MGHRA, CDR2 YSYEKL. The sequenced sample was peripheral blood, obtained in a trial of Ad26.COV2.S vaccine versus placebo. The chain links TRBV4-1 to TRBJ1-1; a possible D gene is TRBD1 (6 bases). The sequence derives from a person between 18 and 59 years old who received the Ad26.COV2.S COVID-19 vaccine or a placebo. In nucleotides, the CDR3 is TGCGCCAGCAGCCTCACCCTCGGCAGGGGAATAACTGAAGCTTTCTTT. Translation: CASSLTLGRGITEAFF.